This is a list of T cell receptor beta chains from one sample in a study of identical twins. TCRdb re-called the 5' RACE reads with MiXCR, one entry per CDR3 protein. The sample has 240,000 or so distinct CDR3 sequences, under 12% seen once; the top ten hold 9% to 10%. Sequencing was carried out using memory T cells sorted from blood. The receptors come from a man aged 45-60 years in good health. Both conserved end residues are part of each CDR3. A D gene is named only where the DNA matches it firmly. The size entry is marked missing in some rows and otherwise reads once, few, many or a size class.

j_gene | d_gene | v_gene | abundance | CDR3nt | CDR3aa
TRBJ2-3 | TRBD1 | TRBV10-3 | . | TGTGCCATCAGCGGACAGGGTTCGCAGTATTTT | CAISGQGSQYF
TRBJ2-7 | TRBD1 | TRBV5-1 | few | TGCGCCAGCAGCCCGGGACAGCGAGCCTACGAGCAGTACTTC | CASSPGQRAYEQYF
TRBJ2-3 | . | TRBV5-4 | many | TGTGCCAGCAGCTCCCCTAGCAGCTCTAGCACAGATACGCAGTATTTT | CASSSPSSSSTDTQYF
TRBJ2-1 | TRBD2 | TRBV4-2 | many | TGTGCCAGCACCCCCCATGATTCGGGAGGGCCCTCTGCTGAGCAGTTCTTC | CASTPHDSGGPSAEQFF
TRBJ1-1 | . | TRBV20-1 | many | TGCAGTGCCGAACGGGCGGTGGGAATGGCTTTCTTT | CSAERAVGMAFF
TRBJ2-3 | . | TRBV29-1 | many | TGCAGCGCTATGCTAGGGGCGGAGGTTGGGACGCAGTATTTT | CSAMLGAEVGTQYF
TRBJ2-5 | . | TRBV4-1 | few | TGCGCCAGCAGCCTCACGACTGTACTCCTCGGGGAGACCCAGTACTTC | CASSLTTVLLGETQYF
TRBJ2-5 | . | TRBV20-1 | few | TGCAGTGCTAGAGATCAGGTTAGCCCCAACCAAGAGACCCAGTACTTC | CSARDQVSPNQETQYF
TRBJ1-2 | TRBD1 | TRBV5-5 | many | TGTGCCAGCAGCCCGGACGGGACAGGGCGTGGCTACACCTTC | CASSPDGTGRGYTF
TRBJ2-1 | TRBD2 | TRBV20-1 | many | TGCAGTGTGGGGACTAGCGGGGGTAGGAATGAGCAGTTCTTC | CSVGTSGGRNEQFF
TRBJ1-3 | . | TRBV7-9 | many | TGTGCCAGCAGCTTTAGTACCTCTGGAAACACCATATATTTT | CASSFSTSGNTIYF
TRBJ2-6 | . | TRBV7-2 | . | TGTGCCAGCAGCTTGGACCTGGGTTACTCTGGGGCCAACGTCCTGACTTTC | CASSLDLGYSGANVLTF
TRBJ1-5 | . | TRBV7-9 | . | TGTGCCAGCAGCTTAGAGGGCCAGGGACATCCCCAGCATTTT | CASSLEGQGHPQHF
TRBJ1-3 | . | TRBV5-1 | few | TGCGCCAGCAGCTTGATCGGCATCTCTGGAAACACCATATATTTT | CASSLIGISGNTIYF
TRBJ2-7 | TRBD2 | TRBV4-1 | many | TGCGCCAGCAGCCAAGTAGCGGGGGGTTTTTACGAGCAGTACTTC | CASSQVAGGFYEQYF
TRBJ2-2 | TRBD2 | TRBV20-1 | few | TGCAGTGCTAGAGATCGAGCGGGGGGGAACACCGGGGAGCTGTTTTTT | CSARDRAGGNTGELFF
TRBJ2-5 | . | TRBV20-1 | many | TGCAGTGCCCGTCCAGGAGGGACCCAGTACTTC | CSARPGGTQYF
TRBJ2-7 | . | TRBV12-3/TRBV12-4 | many | TGTGCCAGCAGTATCGGGATCTCCTACGAGCAGTACTTC | CASSIGISYEQYF
TRBJ1-1 | . | TRBV20-1 | . | TGCAGTGCTAGGCGGAGTCCGGAGGGTACTGAAGCTTTCTTT | CSARRSPEGTEAFF
TRBJ2-3 | TRBD2 | TRBV7-2 | . | TGTGCCAGCAGCTCGGTAGCGGGACCGGGTACGCAGTATTTT | CASSSVAGPGTQYF
TRBJ1-5 | . | TRBV20-1 | many | TGCAGTGCTAGAGAAGGCAGGCAAGGAAAGCCCCAGCATTTT | CSAREGRQGKPQHF
TRBJ1-2 | TRBD1 | TRBV7-2 | . | TGTGCCAGCAGCTTAGGGGGACAGCTATCTTATGGCTACACCTTC | CASSLGGQLSYGYTF
TRBJ2-7 | . | TRBV24-1 | many | TGTGCCACCAGTGATTGGAAAAACTCCTACGAGCAGTACTTC | CATSDWKNSYEQYF
TRBJ2-3 | TRBD2 | TRBV5-6 | . | TGTGCCAGCAGCCCGGGACTAGCGGGAGATACGCAGTATTTT | CASSPGLAGDTQYF